One and the same sample provided the 3 T cell receptor beta chains below, sequenced in a study of neurological immune-mediated disorders. TCRdb independently ran MiXCR on the 5' RACE reads; one entry per CDR3 protein. The sample includes 55,000 to 70,000 distinct CDR3 sequences, approximately 5.3% of them seen just once. Sequenced input: PBMCs. The receptor source for this set is a human donor with multiple sclerosis. The donor label of this sample is uncertain.

This clonotype occurred many times. The chain employs TRBV9 and TRBJ2-4; D is tentatively TRBD1 or TRBD2 (5 bases each). This CDR3 is 15 amino acids long. The V gene's germline CDR1 is SGDLS and CDR2 YYNGEE. V gave up 0 bases and J gave up 3 bases, with 10 bases separating them. The CDR3 protein is CASSVDGDGKNIQYF. CDR3 coding DNA: TGTGCCAGCAGCGTAGACGGGGACGGCAAAAACATTCAGTACTTC.

In this sample, this clonotype turned up once. No DNA is shown, since the ends of the CDR3 on it are uncertain; the CDR3 is the one TCRdb lists. This chain links TRBV9 with TRBJ1-1; TRBD1, the table's D call, lacks a check against the DNA. Germline V gene lookup returns CDR1 SGDLS and CDR2 YYNGEE. The CDR3 spans 20 residues, counting both ends. The CDR3 sequence is CASSFYICSAPGTGNTEAFF.

This clonotype has ten or more counts. The chain is built from TRBV14 and TRBJ1-3; a possible D gene is TRBD1 (6 bases). CDR1 and CDR2 (germline): SGHDN, FVKESK. V lost 4 bases and J 2 bases, leaving 12 bases between the germline ends. This CDR3 region has 15 residues. The CDR3: CASSPQGITGNTIYF. The DNA for the CDR3 is TGTGCCAGCAGCCCACAGGGTATCACTGGAAACACCATATATTTT.